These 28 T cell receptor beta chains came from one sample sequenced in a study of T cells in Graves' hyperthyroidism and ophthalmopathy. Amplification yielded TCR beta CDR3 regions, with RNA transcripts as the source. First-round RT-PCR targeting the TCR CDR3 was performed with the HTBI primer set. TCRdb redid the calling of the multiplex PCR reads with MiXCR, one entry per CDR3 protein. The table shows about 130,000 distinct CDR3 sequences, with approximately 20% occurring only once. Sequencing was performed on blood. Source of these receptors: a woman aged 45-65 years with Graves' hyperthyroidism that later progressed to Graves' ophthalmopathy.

The CDR3 nucleotides read TGTGCCAGCAGTTTAAACTTCCTGAGTTCACCCCTCCACTTT. Translation: CASSLNFLSSPLHF. The V gene is TRBV12-3 or TRBV12-4, the J gene TRBJ1-6; unclear D gene. This CDR3 is 14 amino acids long. Trimming removed 2 bases from V and 9 bases from J, with 11 bases in between.

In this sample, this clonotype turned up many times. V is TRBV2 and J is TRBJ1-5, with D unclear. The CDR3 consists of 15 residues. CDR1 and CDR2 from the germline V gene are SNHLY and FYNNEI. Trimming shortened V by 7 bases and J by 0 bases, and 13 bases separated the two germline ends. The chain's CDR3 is CASTMTDYSNQPQHF. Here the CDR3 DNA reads TGTGCCAGCACTATGACCGATTATAGCAATCAGCCCCAGCATTTT. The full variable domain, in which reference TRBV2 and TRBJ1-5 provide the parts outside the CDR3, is EPEVTQTPSHQVTQMGQEVILRCVPISNHLYFYWYRQILGQKVEFLVSFYNNEISEKSEIFDDQFSVERPDGSNFTLKIRSTKLEDSAMYFCASTMTDYSNQPQHFGDGTRLSIL.

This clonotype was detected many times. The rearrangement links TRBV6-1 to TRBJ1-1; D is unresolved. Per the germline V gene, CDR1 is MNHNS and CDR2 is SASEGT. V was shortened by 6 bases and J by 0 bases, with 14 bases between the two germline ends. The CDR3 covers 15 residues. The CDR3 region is CASRQGRAVNTEAFF. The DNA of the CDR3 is TGTGCCAGCAGACAAGGACGGGCCGTGAACACTGAAGCTTTCTTT.

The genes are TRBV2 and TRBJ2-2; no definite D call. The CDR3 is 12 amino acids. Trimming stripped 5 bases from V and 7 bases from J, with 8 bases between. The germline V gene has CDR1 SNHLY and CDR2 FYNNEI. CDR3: CASSFYGGELFF. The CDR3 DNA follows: TGTGCCAGCAGTTTTTATGGCGGGGAGCTGTTTTTT.

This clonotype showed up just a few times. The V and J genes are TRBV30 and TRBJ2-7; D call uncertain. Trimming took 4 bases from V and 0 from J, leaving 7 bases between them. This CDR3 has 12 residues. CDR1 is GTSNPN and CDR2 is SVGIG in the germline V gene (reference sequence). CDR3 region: CAWTMSSYEQYF. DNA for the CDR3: TGTGCCTGGACCATGAGCTCCTACGAGCAGTACTTC.

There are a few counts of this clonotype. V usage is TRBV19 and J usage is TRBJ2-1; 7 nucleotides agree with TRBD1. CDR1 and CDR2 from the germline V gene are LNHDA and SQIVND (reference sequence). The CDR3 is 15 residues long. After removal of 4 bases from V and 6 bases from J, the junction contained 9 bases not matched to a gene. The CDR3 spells CASSTQTGTGNEQFF. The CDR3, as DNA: TGTGCCAGTAGTACTCAGACAGGGACGGGCAATGAGCAGTTCTTC.

CDR3 DNA: TGTGCCAGCAGCCTACAGCTTGGAGGGGATACGCAGTATTTT. Protein: CASSLQLGGDTQYF. The chain couples TRBV7-3 to TRBJ2-3; a weak D match, TRBD2 (6 bases). V lost 5 bases and J 6 bases, leaving 15 bases between the germline ends. CDR3 length equals 14 residues. The germline CDR1 and CDR2 sequences are SGHTA and FQGTGA.

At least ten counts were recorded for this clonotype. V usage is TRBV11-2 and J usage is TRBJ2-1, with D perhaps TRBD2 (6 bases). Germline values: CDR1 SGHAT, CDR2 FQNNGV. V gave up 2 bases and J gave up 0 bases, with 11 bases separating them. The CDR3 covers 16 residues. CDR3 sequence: CASSLTAGSSYNEQFF. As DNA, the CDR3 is TGTGCCAGCAGCTTAACAGCGGGTAGCTCCTACAATGAGCAGTTCTTC. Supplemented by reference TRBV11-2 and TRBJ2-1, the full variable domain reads EAGVAQSPRYKIIEKRQSVAFWCNPISGHATLYWYQQILGQGPKLLIQFQNNGVVDDSQLPKDRFSAERLKGVDSTLKIQPAKLEDSAVYLCASSLTAGSSYNEQFFGPGTRLTVL.

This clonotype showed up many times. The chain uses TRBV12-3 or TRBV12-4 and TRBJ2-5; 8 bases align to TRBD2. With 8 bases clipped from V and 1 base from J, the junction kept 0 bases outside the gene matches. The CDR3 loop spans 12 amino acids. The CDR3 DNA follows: TGTGCCAGCCGGGGGGGCCAAGAGACCCAGTACTTC. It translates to CASRGGQETQYF.

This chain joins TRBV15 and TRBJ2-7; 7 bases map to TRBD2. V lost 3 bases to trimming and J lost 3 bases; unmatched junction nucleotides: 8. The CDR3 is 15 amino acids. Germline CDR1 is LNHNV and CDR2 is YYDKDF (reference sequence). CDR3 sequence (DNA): TGTGCCACCAGCAGGGGGGGGGGGACTGACTACGAGCAGTACTTC. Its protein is CATSRGGGTDYEQYF.

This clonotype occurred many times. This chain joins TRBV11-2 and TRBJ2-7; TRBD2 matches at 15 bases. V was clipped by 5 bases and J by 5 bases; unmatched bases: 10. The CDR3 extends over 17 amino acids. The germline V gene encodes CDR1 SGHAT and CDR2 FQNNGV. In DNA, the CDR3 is TGTGCCAGCAGCCCGAGGACTAGCGGGAGGGCCACCCACGAGCAGTACTTC. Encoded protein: CASSPRTSGRATHEQYF.

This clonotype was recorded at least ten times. CDR3 sequence: CSARVLRGSGRGNEQFF. The CDR3 region has the DNA TGCAGTGCTAGAGTATTAAGGGGTAGCGGGAGAGGGAATGAGCAGTTCTTC. This sequence joins TRBV20-1 and TRBJ2-1, with TRBD2 matching 9 bases. Germline-derived CDR1 and CDR2 are DFQATT and SNEGSKA (reference sequence). The CDR3 length is 17 residues. The trim removed 1 base at V and 7 bases at J, leaving 14 bases unmatched.

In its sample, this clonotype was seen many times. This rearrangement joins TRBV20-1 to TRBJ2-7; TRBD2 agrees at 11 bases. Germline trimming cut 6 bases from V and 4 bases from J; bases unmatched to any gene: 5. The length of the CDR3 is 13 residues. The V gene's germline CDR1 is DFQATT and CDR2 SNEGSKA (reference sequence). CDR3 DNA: TGCAGTGCCCAGGGACTAGCGGATTACGAGCAGTACTTC. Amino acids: CSAQGLADYEQYF.

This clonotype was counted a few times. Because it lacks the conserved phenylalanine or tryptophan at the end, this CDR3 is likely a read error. The CDR3 DNA reads as TGTGCCTGGAGTCCGGACAGGGGAAACACTGAAGCTTTCTCT. This encodes CAWSPDRGNTEAFS. The genes are TRBV30 and TRBJ1-1; TRBD1 aligns across 9 bases. The CDR3 is 14 amino acids. V gave up 2 bases and J gave up 2 bases; unmatched junction bases: 3. CDR1 is GTSNPN and CDR2 is SVGIG in the germline V gene (reference sequence).

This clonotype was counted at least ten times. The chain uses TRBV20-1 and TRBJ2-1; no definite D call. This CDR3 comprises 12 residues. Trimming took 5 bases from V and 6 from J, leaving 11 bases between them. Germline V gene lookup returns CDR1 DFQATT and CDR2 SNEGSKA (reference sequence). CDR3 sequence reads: CSAGRISNEQFF. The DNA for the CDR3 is TGCAGTGCTGGGCGGATCAGCAATGAGCAGTTCTTC.

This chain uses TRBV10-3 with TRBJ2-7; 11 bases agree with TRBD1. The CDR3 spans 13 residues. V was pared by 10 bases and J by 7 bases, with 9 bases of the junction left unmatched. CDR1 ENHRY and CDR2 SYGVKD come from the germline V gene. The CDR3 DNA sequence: TGTGCCACAGGGGGGACAGGGGGGTCGGAGCAGTACTTC. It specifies CATGGTGGSEQYF.

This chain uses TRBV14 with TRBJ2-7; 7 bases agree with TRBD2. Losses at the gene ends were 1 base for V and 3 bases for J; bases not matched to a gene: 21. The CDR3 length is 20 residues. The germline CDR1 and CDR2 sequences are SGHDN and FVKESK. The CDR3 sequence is CASSQGTWTNPGLTHYEQYF. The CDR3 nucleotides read TGTGCCAGCAGCCAAGGAACTTGGACTAACCCGGGACTAACGCACTACGAGCAGTACTTC.

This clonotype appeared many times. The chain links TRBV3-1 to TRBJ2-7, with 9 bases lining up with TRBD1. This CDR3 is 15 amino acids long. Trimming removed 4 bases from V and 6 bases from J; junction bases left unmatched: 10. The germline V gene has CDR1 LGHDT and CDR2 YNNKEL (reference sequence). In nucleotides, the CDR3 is TGTGCCAGCAGCCGGGCCCGAACGACAGGGGGCGAGCAGTACTTC. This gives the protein CASSRARTTGGEQYF.

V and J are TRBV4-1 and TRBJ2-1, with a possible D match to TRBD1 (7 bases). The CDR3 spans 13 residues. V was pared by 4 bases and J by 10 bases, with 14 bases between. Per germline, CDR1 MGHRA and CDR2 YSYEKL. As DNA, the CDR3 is TGCGCCAGCAGCCGCCAGGGGGGAGAGGAGCAGTTCTTC. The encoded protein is CASSRQGGEEQFF.

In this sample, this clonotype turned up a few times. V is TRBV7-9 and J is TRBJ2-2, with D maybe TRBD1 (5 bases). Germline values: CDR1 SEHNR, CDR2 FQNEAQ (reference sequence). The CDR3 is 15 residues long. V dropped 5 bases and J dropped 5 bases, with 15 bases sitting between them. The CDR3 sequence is CASSILRQLTGELFF. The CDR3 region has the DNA TGTGCCAGCAGCATCCTCAGACAGTTGACCGGGGAGCTGTTTTTT.

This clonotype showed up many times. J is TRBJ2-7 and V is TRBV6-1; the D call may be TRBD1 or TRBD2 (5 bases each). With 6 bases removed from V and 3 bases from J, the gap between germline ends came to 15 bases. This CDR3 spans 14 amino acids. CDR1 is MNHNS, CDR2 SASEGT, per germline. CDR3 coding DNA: TGTGCCAGCAGCCAAGGGACGGTGGGCTACGAGCAGTACTTC. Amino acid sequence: CASSQGTVGYEQYF.

CDR3 DNA: TGTGCCAGCAGTCGGGATATCGGACAGGGGGGGAACACTGAAGCTTTCTTT. Translation gives CASSRDIGQGGNTEAFF. V usage is TRBV28 and J usage is TRBJ1-1, with 10 bases matching TRBD1. From germline, CDR1 is MDHEN and CDR2 SYDVKM. The V segment lost 5 bases and the J segment 1 base; nucleotides outside the gene matches: 10. The CDR3 sequence is 17 residues long.

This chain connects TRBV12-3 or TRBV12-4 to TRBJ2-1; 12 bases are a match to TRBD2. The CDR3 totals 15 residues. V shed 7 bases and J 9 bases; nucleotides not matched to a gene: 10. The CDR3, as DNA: TGTGCCAGCATTATGGGGCTAGCGGGAGGGAGTGAGCAGTTCTTC. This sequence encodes CASIMGLAGGSEQFF.

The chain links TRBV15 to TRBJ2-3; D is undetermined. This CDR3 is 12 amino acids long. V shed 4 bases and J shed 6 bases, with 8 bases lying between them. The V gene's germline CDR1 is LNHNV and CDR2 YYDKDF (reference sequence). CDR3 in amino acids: CATSTIGDTQYF. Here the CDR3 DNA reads TGTGCCACCAGCACGATCGGGGATACGCAGTATTTT.

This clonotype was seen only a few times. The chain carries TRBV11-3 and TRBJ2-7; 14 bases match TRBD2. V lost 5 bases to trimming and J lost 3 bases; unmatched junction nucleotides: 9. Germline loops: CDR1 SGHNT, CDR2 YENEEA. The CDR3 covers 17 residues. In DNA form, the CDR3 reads TGTGCCAGCAGCGGGACTAGCGGGAGAACGGGGGACTACGAGCAGTACTTC. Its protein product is CASSGTSGRTGDYEQYF.

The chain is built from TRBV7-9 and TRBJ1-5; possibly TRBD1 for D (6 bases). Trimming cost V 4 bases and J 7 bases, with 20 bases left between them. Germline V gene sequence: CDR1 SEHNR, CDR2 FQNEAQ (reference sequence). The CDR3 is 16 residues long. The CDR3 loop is CASSSSKQGLRQPQHF. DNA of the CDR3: TGTGCCAGCAGCTCCTCAAAACAGGGATTACGCCAGCCCCAGCATTTT. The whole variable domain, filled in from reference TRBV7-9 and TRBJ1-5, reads DTGVSQNPRHKITKRGQNVTFRCDPISEHNRLYWYRQTLGQGPEFLTYFQNEAQLEKSRLLSDRFSAERPKGSFSTLEIQRTEQGDSAMYLCASSSSKQGLRQPQHFGDGTRLSIL.

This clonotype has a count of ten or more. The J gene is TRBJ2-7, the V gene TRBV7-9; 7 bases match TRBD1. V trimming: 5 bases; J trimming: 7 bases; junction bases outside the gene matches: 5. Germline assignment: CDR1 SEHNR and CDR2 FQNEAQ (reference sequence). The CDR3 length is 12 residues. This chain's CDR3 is CASSRQGGEQYF. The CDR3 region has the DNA TGTGCCAGCAGCAGACAGGGTGGTGAGCAGTACTTC.

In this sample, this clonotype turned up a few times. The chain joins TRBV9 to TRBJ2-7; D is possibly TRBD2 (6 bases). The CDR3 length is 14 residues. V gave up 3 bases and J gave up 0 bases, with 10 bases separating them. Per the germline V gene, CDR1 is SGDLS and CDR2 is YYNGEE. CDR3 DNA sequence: TGTGCCAGCAGCGGGGGACTGGTCTCCTACGAGCAGTACTTC. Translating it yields CASSGGLVSYEQYF.